This is a list of T cell receptor beta chains from one sample in a study of cytomegalovirus exposure and HLA in healthy donors. Clones were read by immunoSEQ multiplex PCR, and TCRdb kept only the in-frame ones, dropping some. The profile shows about 160,000 clones, roughly 80% of them singletons. The sequenced sample was PBMCs. Receptor source: a woman in her forties or fifties in good health and CMV-seronegative. Each CDR3 is given without its conserved first and last residue.

v_gene: TRBV6-6; j_gene: TRBJ2-1; CDR3aa: ASSYRYDNEQF
v_gene: TRBV5-6; j_gene: TRBJ1-1; CDR3aa: ASSLAGRNTEAF
v_gene: TRBV5-3; j_gene: TRBJ2-7; CDR3aa: ARSLSLAGVRAEQY
v_gene: TRBV6-1; j_gene: TRBJ1-4; CDR3aa: ASIEGQINEKLF
v_gene: TRBV7-2; j_gene: TRBJ2-3; CDR3aa: ASSARTTSKRDTQY
v_gene: TRBV6-6; j_gene: TRBJ1-4; CDR3aa: ASTSTGLSNEKLF
v_gene: TRBV27; j_gene: TRBJ2-5; CDR3aa: ASSSLATGVETQY
v_gene: TRBV29-1; j_gene: TRBJ1-3; CDR3aa: SVGDRKRNTIY
v_gene: TRBV28; j_gene: TRBJ1-4; CDR3aa: ASSAAGSRNEKLF
v_gene: TRBV11-2; j_gene: TRBJ1-3; CDR3aa: ASSFQQLSGNTIY
v_gene: TRBV13; j_gene: TRBJ1-2; CDR3aa: ASSSGADRIDYGYT
v_gene: TRBV28; j_gene: TRBJ2-7; CDR3aa: ASSLWTSGRDYEQY
v_gene: TRBV5-6; j_gene: TRBJ1-2; CDR3aa: ASSSRGRSEVNGYT
v_gene: TRBV6-6; j_gene: TRBJ2-2; CDR3aa: ASSYSYTGELF
v_gene: TRBV6-5; j_gene: TRBJ2-7; CDR3aa: ASRSLAGASVEQY
v_gene: TRBV5-5; j_gene: TRBJ1-1; CDR3aa: ASSLLGTDKAF
v_gene: TRBV2; j_gene: TRBJ1-1; CDR3aa: ASSQDRAGGSIAF
v_gene: TRBV6-5; j_gene: TRBJ1-3; CDR3aa: ASSYSARAAGNTIY